This is a list of T cell receptor beta chains from one sample in a study of technical replicates of blood from several donors. Some clones are missing from TCRdb's copy, which holds only in-frame ones; the method was immunoSEQ multiplex PCR. The top ten clones hold around 0.18% of a sample with 70,000 to 85,000 clones, roughly 97% of them seen once. Sequencing was done on a sample of T cells isolated from PBMCs. The receptors come from a human donor in good health. Each CDR3 is given with its conserved first and last residue. The D gene is left open where the match is weak. Size is omitted from some rows. Given values are once, few, many or a class for expanded clones.

J | V | size | D | CDR3 | DNA
TRBJ1-2 | TRBV5-6 | . | . | CASASHSRKTYGYTF | TGTGCCAGCGCTTCGCACAGTCGAAAGACCTATGGCTACACCTTC
TRBJ2-2 | TRBV2 | . | TRBD1 | CASSWTGGANTGELFF | TGTGCCAGCAGTTGGACAGGGGGCGCGAACACCGGGGAGCTGTTTTTT
TRBJ2-1 | TRBV29-1 | . | . | CSVGPLGAYNEQFF | TGCAGCGTGGGGCCCCTTGGGGCCTACAATGAGCAGTTCTTC
TRBJ2-7 | TRBV30 | . | TRBD1 | CAWSVHAGGRSYEQYF | TGTGCCTGGAGTGTACATGCAGGGGGCCGCTCCTACGAGCAGTACTTC
TRBJ2-5 | TRBV5-4 | . | TRBD2 | CASSHPGPGGAIKETQYF | TGTGCCAGCAGCCACCCAGGCCCGGGAGGGGCCATCAAAGAGACCCAGTACTTC
TRBJ1-3 | TRBV19 | once | . | CASSIEPGNTIYF | TGTGCCAGTAGTATTGAGCCGGGAAACACCATATATTTT
TRBJ1-4 | TRBV5-1 | . | TRBD1 | CASSGGQVAEKLFF | TGCGCCAGCAGCGGAGGACAGGTGGCTGAAAAACTGTTTTTT
TRBJ2-7 | TRBV5-4 | . | TRBD2 | CASSLETSGGLQYF | TGTGCCAGCAGCTTGGAGACTAGCGGGGGCTTGCAGTACTTC
TRBJ1-4 | TRBV7-8 | . | . | CASSFSRDEKLFF | TGTGCCAGCAGCTTTAGCAGGGATGAAAAACTGTTTTTT
TRBJ2-3 | TRBV5-1 | once | . | CASSKQGFSTDTQYF | TGCGCCAGCAGTAAACAGGGATTTTCCACAGATACGCAGTATTTT
TRBJ1-2 | TRBV5-4 | . | . | CASSPGGVGGYGYTF | TGTGCCAGCAGCCCCGGGGGGGTTGGGGGCTATGGCTACACCTTC
TRBJ1-1 | TRBV2 | . | . | CASSEVGLNTEAFF | TGTGCCAGCAGTGAAGTTGGCTTGAACACTGAAGCTTTCTTT
TRBJ1-1 | TRBV13 | . | TRBD1 | CASSLKGQTYEAFF | TGTGCCAGCAGCTTAAAGGGACAGACGTATGAAGCTTTCTTT
TRBJ2-5 | TRBV5-6 | . | . | CASSLVPPSSGWTQYF | TGTGCCAGCAGCTTGGTTCCTCCTAGCTCTGGTTGGACCCAGTACTTC
TRBJ2-3 | TRBV7-3 | once | . | CASSTSRLDTQYF | TGTGCCAGCAGCACCTCTAGGTTAGATACGCAGTATTTT
TRBJ2-7 | TRBV27 | . | TRBD2 | CASSKSSGSFHEQYF | TGTGCCAGCAGTAAGAGTAGCGGGAGTTTCCACGAGCAGTACTTC
TRBJ1-1 | TRBV5-1 | . | . | CASSISVDTEAFF | TGCGCCAGCAGTATTAGTGTCGACACTGAAGCTTTCTTT
TRBJ2-2 | TRBV11-3 | . | TRBD2 | CASSLQGLAGSGELFF | TGTGCCAGCAGCCTGCAGGGACTAGCGGGGAGCGGGGAGCTGTTTTTT
TRBJ2-3 | TRBV27 | once | . | CASSPSVSKIRHTQYF | TGTGCCAGCAGTCCCTCGGTTAGCAAGATACGCCATACGCAGTATTTT
TRBJ1-3 | TRBV2 | . | . | CASSEQGDRGNTIYF | TGTGCCAGCAGTGAACAGGGTGACCGTGGAAACACCATATATTTT
TRBJ2-1 | TRBV9 | . | . | CASSVGRNSWEQFF | TGTGCCAGCAGCGTAGGCCGTAACTCGTGGGAGCAGTTCTTC
TRBJ2-7 | TRBV2 | . | TRBD2 | CASNPGTAGDEQYF | TGTGCCAGCAACCCCGGGACGGCGGGGGACGAGCAGTACTTC
TRBJ2-7 | TRBV6-1 | . | TRBD2 | CASSEATSGRAFYEQYF | TGTGCCAGCAGTGAAGCCACTAGCGGGAGGGCCTTCTACGAGCAGTACTTC
TRBJ1-4 | TRBV18 | once | TRBD1 | CASSLDRGLTNEKLFF | TGTGCCAGCTCACTGGACAGGGGTCTGACTAATGAAAAACTGTTTTTT
TRBJ1-2 | TRBV19 | . | . | CASSTGNNYGYTF | TGTGCCAGTAGTACGGGGAATAACTATGGCTACACCTTC
TRBJ2-3 | TRBV27 | . | . | CASSLSQSTDTQYF | TGTGCCAGCAGTTTATCACAGAGCACAGATACGCAGTATTTT
TRBJ2-3 | TRBV6-4 | . | TRBD2 | CASSDLAGGPRDTQYF | TGTGCCAGCAGTGACCTAGCGGGGGGGCCTAGAGATACGCAGTATTTT
TRBJ2-3 | TRBV29-1 | . | . | CSVEWAWGVTDTQYF | TGCAGCGTTGAATGGGCTTGGGGGGTCACAGATACGCAGTATTTT
TRBJ1-1 | TRBV6-1 | . | . | CASRGGGMAEAFF | TGTGCCAGCAGAGGAGGTGGAATGGCTGAAGCTTTCTTT
TRBJ2-3 | TRBV7-9 | . | . | CASSHSTQYF | TGTGCCAGCAGCCATAGTACGCAGTATTTT
TRBJ1-5 | TRBV4-1 | . | . | CASSQEWGGQPQHF | TGCGCCAGCAGCCAAGAGTGGGGGGGTCAGCCCCAGCATTTT
TRBJ1-5 | TRBV19 | . | . | CASSIPSQPQHF | TGTGCCAGTAGTATTCCCAGTCAGCCCCAGCATTTT
TRBJ2-2 | TRBV4-1 | . | TRBD1 | CSSSKGQGITGELFF | TGCTCCAGCAGCAAGGGACAGGGGATCACCGGGGAGCTGTTTTTT
TRBJ2-5 | TRBV2 | . | TRBD2 | CASRATGGRETQYF | TGTGCCAGCAGGGCCACGGGGGGGCGGGAGACCCAGTACTTC
TRBJ1-4 | TRBV4-2 | . | . | CASSPGGDEKLFF | TGTGCCAGCAGCCCGGGGGGGGATGAAAAACTGTTTTTT
TRBJ2-2 | TRBV5-1 | . | TRBD1 | CASMEGRGRNTGELFF | TGCGCCAGCATGGAAGGCAGGGGGCGGAACACCGGGGAGCTGTTTTTT
TRBJ1-4 | TRBV5-1 | . | . | CASSLWGIRETTNEKLFF | TGCGCCAGCAGCTTGTGGGGAATAAGGGAGACAACTAATGAAAAACTGTTTTTT